What follows is one TCR beta chain and its context. This specimen comes from a study of human T cells and chemical hapten exposure. For the study at large: 2% DPC applied to an approximately 2 cm by approximately 2 cm arm area sensitized donors. Throughout the approximately 24-week study, diphenylcyclopropenone was applied weekly to the patients' scalps. After 6 days, upper back 0.01% DPC patch tests were scored.

Original analysis: Samples ranged from about 23,224 to 690,600 TCRs, with a median of roughly 96,000. TCRdb fed the RACE reads into MiXCR, producing one record per CDR3 protein. None of the V and J calls come from the authors' own analysis; TCRdb made them. Among about 180,000 distinct CDR3 sequences, 25% to 30% were seen once, and the ten largest hold roughly 3%. The ends were cut back, 6 bases at V and 1 base at J, with 12 bases in the middle. CDR1 MNHEY and CDR2 SVGEGT come from the germline V gene. The CDR3 sequence is 14 residues long. Time point here: pre-sensitization, week 0. Sample treatment: therapeutic diphenylcyclopropenone sensitization with weekly scalp DPC.

The sequenced sample was whole blood, obtained in connection with sensitization to the hapten diphenylcyclopropenone (DPC). The TCR comes from a woman under 40 with alopecia areata. Some clones in this sample may be carry-over from other donors' samples. V is TRBV6-2 or TRBV6-3 and J is TRBJ2-5; D possibly uses TRBD1 or TRBD2 (5 bases each). The CDR3 loop is CASRPGTTQETQYF. In nucleotides, the CDR3 is TGTGCCAGCAGACCCGGGACCACCCAAGAGACCCAGTACTTC.